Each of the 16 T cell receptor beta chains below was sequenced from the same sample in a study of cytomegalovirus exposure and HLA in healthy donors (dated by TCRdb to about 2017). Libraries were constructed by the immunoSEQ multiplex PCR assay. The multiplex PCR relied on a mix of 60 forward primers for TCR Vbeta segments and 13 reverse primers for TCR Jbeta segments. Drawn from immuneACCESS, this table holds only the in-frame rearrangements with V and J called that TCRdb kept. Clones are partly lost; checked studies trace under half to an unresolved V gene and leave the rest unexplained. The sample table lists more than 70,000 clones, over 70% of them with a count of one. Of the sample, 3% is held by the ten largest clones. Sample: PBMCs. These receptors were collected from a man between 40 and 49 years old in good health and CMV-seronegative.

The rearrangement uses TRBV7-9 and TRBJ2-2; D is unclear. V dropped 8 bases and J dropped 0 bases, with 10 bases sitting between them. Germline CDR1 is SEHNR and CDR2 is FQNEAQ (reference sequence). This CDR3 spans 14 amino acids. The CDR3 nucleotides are TGTGCCAGCTTAAACAGCACGAACACCGGGGAGCTGTTTTTT. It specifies CASLNSTNTGELFF.

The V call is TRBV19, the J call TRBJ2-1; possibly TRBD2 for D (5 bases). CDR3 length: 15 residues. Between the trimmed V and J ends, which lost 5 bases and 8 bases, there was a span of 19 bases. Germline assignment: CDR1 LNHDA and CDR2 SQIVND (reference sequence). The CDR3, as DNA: TGTGCCAGTAGTCGAGTCCTAGCCGGAGTTTATGAGCAGTTCTTC. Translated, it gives CASSRVLAGVYEQFF.

CDR3 loop: CASSLGTGREETQYF. The CDR3 bases are TGTGCCAGCAGCTTAGGTACGGGTCGGGAAGAGACCCAGTACTTC. The chain has TRBV7-9 and TRBJ2-5, with unresolved D. Trimming left V 1 base short and J 3 bases short, with 12 bases between. The CDR3 extends over 15 amino acids. Germline V gene sequence: CDR1 SEHNR, CDR2 FQNEAQ (reference sequence).

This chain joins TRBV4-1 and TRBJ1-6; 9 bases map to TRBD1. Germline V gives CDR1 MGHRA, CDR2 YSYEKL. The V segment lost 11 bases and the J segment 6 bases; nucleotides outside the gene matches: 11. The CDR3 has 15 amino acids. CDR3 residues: CAAGARGQGNSPLHF. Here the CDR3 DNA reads TGCGCCGCCGGGGCTAGGGGACAGGGTAATTCACCCCTCCACTTT.

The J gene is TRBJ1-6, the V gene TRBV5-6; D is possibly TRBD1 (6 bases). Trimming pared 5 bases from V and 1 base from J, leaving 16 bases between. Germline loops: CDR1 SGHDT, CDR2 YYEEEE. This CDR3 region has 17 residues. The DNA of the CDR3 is TGTGCCAGCAGTTCCATGGGAACAGGGTCCTATAATTCACCCCTCCACTTT. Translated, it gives CASSSMGTGSYNSPLHF.

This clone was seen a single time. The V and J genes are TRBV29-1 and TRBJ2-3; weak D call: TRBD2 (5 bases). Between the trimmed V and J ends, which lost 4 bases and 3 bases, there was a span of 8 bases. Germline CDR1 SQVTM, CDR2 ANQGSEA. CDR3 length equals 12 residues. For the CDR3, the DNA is TGCAGCGTTGCCGAGGGTACAGATACGCAGTATTTT. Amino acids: CSVAEGTDTQYF.

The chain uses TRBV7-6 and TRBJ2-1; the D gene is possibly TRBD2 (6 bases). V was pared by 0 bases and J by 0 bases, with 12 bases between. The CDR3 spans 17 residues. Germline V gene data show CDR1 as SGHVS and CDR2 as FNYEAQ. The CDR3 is CASSLAPGLSSYNEQFF. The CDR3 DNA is TGTGCCAGCAGCTTAGCCCCGGGACTGAGCTCCTACAATGAGCAGTTCTTC. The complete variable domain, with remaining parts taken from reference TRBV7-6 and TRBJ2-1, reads GAGVSQSPRYKVTKRGQDVALRCDPISGHVSLYWYRQALGQGPEFLTYFNYEAQQDKSGLPNDRFSAERPEGSISTLTIQRTEQRDSAMYRCASSLAPGLSSYNEQFFGPGTRLTVL.

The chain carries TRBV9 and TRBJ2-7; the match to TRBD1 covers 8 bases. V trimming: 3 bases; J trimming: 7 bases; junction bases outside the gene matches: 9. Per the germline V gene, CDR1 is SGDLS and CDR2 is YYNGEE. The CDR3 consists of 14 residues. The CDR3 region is CASSGPGGSWEQYF. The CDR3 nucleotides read TGTGCCAGCAGCGGTCCAGGGGGCTCATGGGAGCAGTACTTC.

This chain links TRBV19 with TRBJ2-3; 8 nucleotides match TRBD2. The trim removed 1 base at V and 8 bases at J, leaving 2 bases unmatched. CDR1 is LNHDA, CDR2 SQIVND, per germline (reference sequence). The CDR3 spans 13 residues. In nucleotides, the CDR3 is TGTGCCAGTAGTATAGCGGGGGGGCCTACGCAGTATTTT. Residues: CASSIAGGPTQYF.

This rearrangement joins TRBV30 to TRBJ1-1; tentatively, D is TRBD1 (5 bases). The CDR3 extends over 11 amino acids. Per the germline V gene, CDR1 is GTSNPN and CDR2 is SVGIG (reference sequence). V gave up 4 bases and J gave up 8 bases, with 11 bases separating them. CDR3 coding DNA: TGTGCCTGGAACGGGGGTAAAGAAGCTTTCTTT. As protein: CAWNGGKEAFF.

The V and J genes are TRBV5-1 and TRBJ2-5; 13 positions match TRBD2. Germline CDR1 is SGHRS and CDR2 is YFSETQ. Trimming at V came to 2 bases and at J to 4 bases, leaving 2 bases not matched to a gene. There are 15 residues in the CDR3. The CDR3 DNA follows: TGCGCCAGCAGCTTTGGACTAGCGGGGGCAGAGACCCAGTACTTC. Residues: CASSFGLAGAETQYF.

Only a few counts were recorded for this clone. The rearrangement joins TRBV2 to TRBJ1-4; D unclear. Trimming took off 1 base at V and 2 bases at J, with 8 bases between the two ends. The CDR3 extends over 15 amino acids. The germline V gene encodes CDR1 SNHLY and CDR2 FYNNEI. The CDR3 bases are TGTGCCAGCAGTGAAGGGTCGAGTACTAATGAAAAACTGTTTTTT. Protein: CASSEGSSTNEKLFF.

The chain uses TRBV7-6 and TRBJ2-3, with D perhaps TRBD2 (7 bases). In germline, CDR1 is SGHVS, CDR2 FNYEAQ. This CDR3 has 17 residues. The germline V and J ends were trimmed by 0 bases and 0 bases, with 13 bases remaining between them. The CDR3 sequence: CASSLAGRGLSTDTQYF. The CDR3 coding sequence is TGTGCCAGCAGCTTAGCTGGGCGGGGGCTCAGCACAGATACGCAGTATTTT.

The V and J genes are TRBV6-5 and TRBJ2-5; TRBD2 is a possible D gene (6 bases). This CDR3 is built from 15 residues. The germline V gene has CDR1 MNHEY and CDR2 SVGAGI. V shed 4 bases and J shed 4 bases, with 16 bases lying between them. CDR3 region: CASSSGPEGRETQYF. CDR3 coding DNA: TGTGCCAGCAGTTCGGGCCCGGAGGGCCGAGAGACCCAGTACTTC.

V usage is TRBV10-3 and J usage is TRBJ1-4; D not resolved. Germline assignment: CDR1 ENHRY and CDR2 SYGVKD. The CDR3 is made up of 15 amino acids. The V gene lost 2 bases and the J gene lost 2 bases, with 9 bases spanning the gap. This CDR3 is CAISEQITTNEKLFF. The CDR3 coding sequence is TGTGCCATCAGTGAGCAGATCACCACTAATGAAAAACTGTTTTTT.

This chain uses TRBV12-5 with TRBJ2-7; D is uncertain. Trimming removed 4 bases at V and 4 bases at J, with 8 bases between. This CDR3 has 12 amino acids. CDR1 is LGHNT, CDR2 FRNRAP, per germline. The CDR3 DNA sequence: TGTGCTAGTGGTTGGAGCCAATACGAGCAGTACTTC. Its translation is CASGWSQYEQYF.